This TCR beta chain originates from a study of neurological immune-mediated disorders. TCRdb independently ran MiXCR on the 5' RACE reads; one entry per CDR3 protein. Counted here are approximately 130,000 distinct CDR3 sequences, approximately 3.2% occurring once; the ten biggest clones make up around 1.2%. This clonotype was picked up many times. What it binds is not known. Study-level results: HTLV-1-associated myelopathy displayed the greatest TCR clonal expansion, and multiple sclerosis exhibited the smallest, lower than that of healthy controls.

Looked up from germline, CDR1 is MNHEY and CDR2 is SMNVEV (reference sequence). Trimming shortened V by 3 bases and J by 7 bases, and 14 bases separated the two germline ends. The CDR3 totals 14 residues. This chain uses TRBV27 with TRBJ2-3, with D perhaps matching TRBD2 (6 bases). The sequenced sample was PBMCs. The clonotype originates from a woman in her twenties or thirties with multiple sclerosis. The CDR3: CASSFGGPGNTQYF. In nucleotides, the CDR3 is TGTGCCAGCAGTTTTGGAGGGCCAGGGAATACGCAGTATTTT.